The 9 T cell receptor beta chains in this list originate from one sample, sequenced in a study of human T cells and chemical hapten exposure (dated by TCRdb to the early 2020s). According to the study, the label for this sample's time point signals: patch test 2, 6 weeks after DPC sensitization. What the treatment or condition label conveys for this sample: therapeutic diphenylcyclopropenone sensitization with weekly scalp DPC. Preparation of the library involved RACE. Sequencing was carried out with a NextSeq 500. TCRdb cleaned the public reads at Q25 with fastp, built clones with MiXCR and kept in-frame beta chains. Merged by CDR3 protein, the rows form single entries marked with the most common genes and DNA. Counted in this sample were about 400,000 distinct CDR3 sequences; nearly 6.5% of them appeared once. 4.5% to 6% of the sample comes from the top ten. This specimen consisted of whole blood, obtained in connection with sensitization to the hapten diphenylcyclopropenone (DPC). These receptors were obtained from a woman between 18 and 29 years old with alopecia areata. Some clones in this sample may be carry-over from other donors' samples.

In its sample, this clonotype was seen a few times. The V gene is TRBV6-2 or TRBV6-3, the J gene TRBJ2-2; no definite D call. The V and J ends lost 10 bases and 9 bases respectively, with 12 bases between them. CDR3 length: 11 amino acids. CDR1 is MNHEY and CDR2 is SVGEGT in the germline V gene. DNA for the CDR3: TGTGCCACCCAAATGAGGCGGGAGCTGTTTTTT. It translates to CATQMRRELFF.

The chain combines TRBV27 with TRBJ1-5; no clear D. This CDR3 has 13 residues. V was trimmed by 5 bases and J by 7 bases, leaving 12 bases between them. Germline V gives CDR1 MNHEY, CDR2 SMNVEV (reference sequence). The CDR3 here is CASSAVILQPQHF. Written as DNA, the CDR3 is TGTGCCAGCAGTGCCGTAATTCTCCAGCCCCAGCATTTT.

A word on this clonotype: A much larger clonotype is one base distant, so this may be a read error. CDR3: CSARSNSEYTEAFF. The DNA for the CDR3 is TGCAGTGCTAGATCGAACAGTGAGTACACTGAAGCTTTCTTT. The J gene is TRBJ1-1, the V gene TRBV20-1; D call uncertain. CDR1 DFQATT and CDR2 SNEGSKA come from the germline V gene (reference sequence). V was trimmed by 2 bases and J by 3 bases, leaving 13 bases between them. The CDR3 is 14 amino acids.

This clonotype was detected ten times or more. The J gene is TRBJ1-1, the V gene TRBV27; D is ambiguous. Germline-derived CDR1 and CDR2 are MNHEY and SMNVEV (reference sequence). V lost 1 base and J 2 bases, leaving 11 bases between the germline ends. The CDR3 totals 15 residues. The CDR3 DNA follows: TGTGCCAGCAGTTTATTGGCAGCTCAAAACACTGAAGCTTTCTTT. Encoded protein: CASSLLAAQNTEAFF.

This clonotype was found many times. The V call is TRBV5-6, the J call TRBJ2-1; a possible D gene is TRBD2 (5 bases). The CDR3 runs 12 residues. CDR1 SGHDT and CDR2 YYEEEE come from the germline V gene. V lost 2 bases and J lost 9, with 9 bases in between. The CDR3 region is CASSFSAGEQFF. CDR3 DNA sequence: TGTGCCAGCAGCTTTTCCGCGGGTGAGCAGTTCTTC. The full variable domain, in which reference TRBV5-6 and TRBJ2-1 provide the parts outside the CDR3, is DAGVTQSPTHLIKTRGQQVTLRCSPKSGHDTVSWYQQALGQGPQFIFQYYEEEERQRGNFPDRFSGHQFPNYSSELNVNALLLGDSALYLCASSFSAGEQFFGPGTRLTVL.

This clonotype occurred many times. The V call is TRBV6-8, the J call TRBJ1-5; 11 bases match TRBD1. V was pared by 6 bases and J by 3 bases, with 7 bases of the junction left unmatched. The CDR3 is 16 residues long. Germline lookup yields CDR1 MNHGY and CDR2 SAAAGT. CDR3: CASRGQGEGINQPQHF. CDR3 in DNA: TGTGCCAGCAGGGGACAGGGGGAAGGCATCAATCAGCCCCAGCATTTT.

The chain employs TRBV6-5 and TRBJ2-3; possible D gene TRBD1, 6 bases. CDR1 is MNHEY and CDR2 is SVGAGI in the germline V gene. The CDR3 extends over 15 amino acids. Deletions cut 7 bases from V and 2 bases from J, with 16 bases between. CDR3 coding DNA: TGTGCCAGCACTCCCAGGGGACGGTCCACAGATACGCAGTATTTT. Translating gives CASTPRGRSTDTQYF.

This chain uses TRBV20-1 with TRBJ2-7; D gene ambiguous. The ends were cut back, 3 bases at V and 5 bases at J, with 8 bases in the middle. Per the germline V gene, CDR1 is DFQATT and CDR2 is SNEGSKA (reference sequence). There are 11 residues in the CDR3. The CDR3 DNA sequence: TGCAGTGCTAGGGGGATCCACGAGCAGTACTTC. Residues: CSARGIHEQYF.

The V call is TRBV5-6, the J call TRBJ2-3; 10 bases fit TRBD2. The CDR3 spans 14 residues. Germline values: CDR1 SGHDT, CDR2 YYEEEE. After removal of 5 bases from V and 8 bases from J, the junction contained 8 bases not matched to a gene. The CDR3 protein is CASRRERGGGTQYF. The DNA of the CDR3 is TGTGCCAGCAGGCGGGAGCGGGGGGGCGGTACGCAGTATTTT.